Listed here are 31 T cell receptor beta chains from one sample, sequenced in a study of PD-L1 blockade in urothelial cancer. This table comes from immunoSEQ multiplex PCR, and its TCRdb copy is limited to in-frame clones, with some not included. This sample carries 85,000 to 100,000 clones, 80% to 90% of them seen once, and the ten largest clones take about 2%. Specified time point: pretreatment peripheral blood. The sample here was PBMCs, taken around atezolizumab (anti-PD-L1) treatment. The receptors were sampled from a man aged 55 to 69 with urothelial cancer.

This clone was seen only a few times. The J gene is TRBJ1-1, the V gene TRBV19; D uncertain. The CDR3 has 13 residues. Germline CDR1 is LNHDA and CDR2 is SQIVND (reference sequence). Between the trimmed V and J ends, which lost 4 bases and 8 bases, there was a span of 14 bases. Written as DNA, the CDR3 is TGTGCCAGTAGTACTGAGTTCCATGAAGAAGCTTTCTTT. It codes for CASSTEFHEEAFF.

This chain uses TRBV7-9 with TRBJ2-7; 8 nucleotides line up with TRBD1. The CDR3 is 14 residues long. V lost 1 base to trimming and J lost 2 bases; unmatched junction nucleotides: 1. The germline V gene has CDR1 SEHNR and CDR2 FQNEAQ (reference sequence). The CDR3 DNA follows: TGTGCCAGCAGCTTAGGGACAGGGACCTACGAGCAGTACTTC. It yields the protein CASSLGTGTYEQYF.

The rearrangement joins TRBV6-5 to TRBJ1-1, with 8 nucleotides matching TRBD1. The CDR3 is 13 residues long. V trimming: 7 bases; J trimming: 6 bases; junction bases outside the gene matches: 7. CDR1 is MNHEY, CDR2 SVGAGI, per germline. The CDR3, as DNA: TGTGCCAGCACCTTCCCAGGGGGCTCTGAAGCTTTCTTT. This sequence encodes CASTFPGGSEAFF.

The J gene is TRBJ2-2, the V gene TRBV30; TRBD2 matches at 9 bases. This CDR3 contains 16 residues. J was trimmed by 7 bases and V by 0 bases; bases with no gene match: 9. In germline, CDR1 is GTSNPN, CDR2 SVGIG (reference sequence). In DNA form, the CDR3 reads TGTGCCTGGAGTGTAGTAGCGGGAGTTTTGGGCGGGGAGCTGTTTTTT. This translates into CAWSVVAGVLGGELFF. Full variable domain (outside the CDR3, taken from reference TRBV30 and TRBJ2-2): SQTIHQWPATLVQPVGSPLSLECTVEGTSNPNLYWYRQAAGRGLQLLFYSVGIGQISSEVPQNLSASRPQDRQFILSSKKLLLSDSGFYLCAWSVVAGVLGGELFFGEGSRLTVL.

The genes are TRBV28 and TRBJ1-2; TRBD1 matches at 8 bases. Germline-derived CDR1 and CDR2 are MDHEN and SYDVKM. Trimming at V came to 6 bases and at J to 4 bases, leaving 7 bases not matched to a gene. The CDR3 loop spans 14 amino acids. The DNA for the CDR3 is TGTGCCAGCAGCACAGGGGGTGGTGGCTATGGCTACACCTTC. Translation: CASSTGGGGYGYTF.

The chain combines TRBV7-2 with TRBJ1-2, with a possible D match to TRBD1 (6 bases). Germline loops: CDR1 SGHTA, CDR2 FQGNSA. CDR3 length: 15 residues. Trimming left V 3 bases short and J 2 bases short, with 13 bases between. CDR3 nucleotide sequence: TGTGCCAGCAGCTTTCAAAGGGACAAGAACTATGGCTACACCTTC. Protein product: CASSFQRDKNYGYTF.

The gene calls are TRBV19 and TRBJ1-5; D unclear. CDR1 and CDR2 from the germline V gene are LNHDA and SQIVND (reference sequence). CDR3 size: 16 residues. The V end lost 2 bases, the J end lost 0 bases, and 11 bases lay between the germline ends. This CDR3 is CASSIKRALSNQPQHF. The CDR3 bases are TGTGCCAGTAGTATAAAGAGGGCGCTTAGCAATCAGCCCCAGCATTTT.

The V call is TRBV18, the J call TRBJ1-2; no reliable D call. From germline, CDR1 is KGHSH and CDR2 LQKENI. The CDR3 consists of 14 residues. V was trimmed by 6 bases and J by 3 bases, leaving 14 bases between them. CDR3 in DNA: TGTGCCAGCTCCCCAGGAGGATGGGACTATGGCTACACCTTC. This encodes CASSPGGWDYGYTF.

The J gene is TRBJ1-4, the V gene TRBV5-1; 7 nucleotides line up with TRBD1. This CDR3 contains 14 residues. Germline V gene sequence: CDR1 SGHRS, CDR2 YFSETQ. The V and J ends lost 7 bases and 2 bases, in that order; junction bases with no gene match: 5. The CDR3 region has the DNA TGCGCCAGCCGACAGGGACCCACTAATGAAAAACTGTTTTTT. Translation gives CASRQGPTNEKLFF.

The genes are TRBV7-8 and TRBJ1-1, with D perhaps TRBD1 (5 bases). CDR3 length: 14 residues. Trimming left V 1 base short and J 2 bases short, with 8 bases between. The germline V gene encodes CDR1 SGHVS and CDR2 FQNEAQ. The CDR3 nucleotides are TGTGCCAGCAGCTTAGGGGGGGGAAACACTGAAGCTTTCTTT. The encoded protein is CASSLGGGNTEAFF. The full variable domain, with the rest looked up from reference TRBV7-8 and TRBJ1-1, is GAGVSQSPRYKVAKRGQDVALRCDPISGHVSLFWYQQALGQGPEFLTYFQNEAQLDKSGLPSDRFFAERPEGSVSTLKIQRTQQEDSAVYLCASSLGGGNTEAFFGQGTRLTVV.

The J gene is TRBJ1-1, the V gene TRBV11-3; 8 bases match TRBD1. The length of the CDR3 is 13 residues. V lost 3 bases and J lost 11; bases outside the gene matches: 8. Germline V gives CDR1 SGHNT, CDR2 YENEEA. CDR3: CASSFGRTGYAFF. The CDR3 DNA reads TGTGCCAGCAGCTTCGGGCGGACAGGGTATGCTTTCTTT. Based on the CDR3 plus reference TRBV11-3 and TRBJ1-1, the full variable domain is EAGVVQSPRYKIIEKKQPVAFWCNPISGHNTLYWYLQNLGQGPELLIRYENEEAVDDSQLPKDRFSAERLKGVDSTLKIQPAELGDSAVYLCASSFGRTGYAFFGQGTRLTVV.

In DNA form, the CDR3 reads TGCGCCAGCAGCTTGGGGGGCTCCTTGGAGACCCAGTACTTC. Protein product: CASSLGGSLETQYF. The genes are TRBV5-1 and TRBJ2-5; tentative D call: TRBD1 (5 bases). This CDR3 is built from 14 residues. V lost 0 bases to trimming and J lost 5 bases, with 11 bases between them. Germline CDR1 reads SGHRS; CDR2 reads YFSETQ.

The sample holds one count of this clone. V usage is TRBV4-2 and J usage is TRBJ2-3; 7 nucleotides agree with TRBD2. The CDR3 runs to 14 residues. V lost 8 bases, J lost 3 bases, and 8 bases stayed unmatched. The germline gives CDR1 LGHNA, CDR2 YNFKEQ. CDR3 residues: CASGGGEPTDTQYF. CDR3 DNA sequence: TGTGCCAGCGGGGGAGGGGAACCGACAGATACGCAGTATTTT.

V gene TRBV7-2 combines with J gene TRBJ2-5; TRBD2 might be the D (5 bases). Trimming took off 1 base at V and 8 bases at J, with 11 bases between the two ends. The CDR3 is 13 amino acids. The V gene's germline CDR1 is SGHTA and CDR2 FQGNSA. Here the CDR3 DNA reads TGTGCCAGCAGCTTAGGATCGGAGGCTACCCAGTACTTC. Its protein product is CASSLGSEATQYF. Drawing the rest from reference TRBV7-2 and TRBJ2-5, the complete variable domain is GAGVSQSPSNKVTEKGKDVELRCDPISGHTALYWYRQSLGQGLEFLIYFQGNSAPDKSGLPSDRFSAERTGGSVSTLTIQRTQQEDSAVYLCASSLGSEATQYFGPGTRLLVL.

The CDR3 is CASRYSEENTEAFF. DNA for the CDR3: TGCGCCAGCAGGTACTCCGAAGAGAACACTGAAGCTTTCTTT. The chain recombines TRBV5-1 with TRBJ1-1, with D unresolved. Germline loops: CDR1 SGHRS, CDR2 YFSETQ. This CDR3 region has 14 residues. The V and J ends lost 5 bases and 1 base respectively, with 12 bases between them.

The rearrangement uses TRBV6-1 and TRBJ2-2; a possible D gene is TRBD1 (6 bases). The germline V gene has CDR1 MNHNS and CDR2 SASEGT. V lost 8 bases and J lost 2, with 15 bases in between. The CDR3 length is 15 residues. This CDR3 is CASGDGQINTGELFF. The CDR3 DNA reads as TGTGCCAGCGGCGACGGACAGATTAACACCGGGGAGCTGTTTTTT.

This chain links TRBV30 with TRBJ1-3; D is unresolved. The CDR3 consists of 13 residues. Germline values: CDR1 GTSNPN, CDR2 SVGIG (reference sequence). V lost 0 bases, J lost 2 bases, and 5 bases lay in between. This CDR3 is CAWSVSTGNTIYF. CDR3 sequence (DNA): TGTGCCTGGAGTGTTTCTACTGGAAACACCATATATTTT.

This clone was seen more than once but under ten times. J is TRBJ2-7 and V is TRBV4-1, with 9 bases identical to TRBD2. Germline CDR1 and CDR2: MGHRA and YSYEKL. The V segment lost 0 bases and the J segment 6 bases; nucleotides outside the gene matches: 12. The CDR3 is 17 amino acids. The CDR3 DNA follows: TGCGCCAGCAGCCAAGACTGGACCGGGACTAGCTCCCCCGAGCAGTACTTC. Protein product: CASSQDWTGTSSPEQYF.

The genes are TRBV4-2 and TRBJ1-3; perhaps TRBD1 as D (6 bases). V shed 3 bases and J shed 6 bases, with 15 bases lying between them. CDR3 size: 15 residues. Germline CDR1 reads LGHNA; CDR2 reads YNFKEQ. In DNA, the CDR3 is TGTGCCAGCAGCCACTTGGGACAAAAGGAAAACACCATATATTTT. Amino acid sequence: CASSHLGQKENTIYF.

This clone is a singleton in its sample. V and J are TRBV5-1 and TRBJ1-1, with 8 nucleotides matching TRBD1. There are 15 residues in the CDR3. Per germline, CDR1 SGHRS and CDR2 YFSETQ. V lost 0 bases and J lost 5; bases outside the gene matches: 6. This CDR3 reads CASSLGMTGETEAFF. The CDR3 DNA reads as TGCGCCAGCAGCTTGGGCATGACAGGGGAAACTGAAGCTTTCTTT.

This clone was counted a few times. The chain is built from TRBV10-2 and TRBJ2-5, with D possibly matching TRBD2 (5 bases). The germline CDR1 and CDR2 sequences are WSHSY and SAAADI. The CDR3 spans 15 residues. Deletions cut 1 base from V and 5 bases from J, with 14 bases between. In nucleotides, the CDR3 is TGCGCCAGCAGTGAGTGGGTTAGCGAGGAGGAGACCCAGTACTTC. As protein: CASSEWVSEEETQYF.

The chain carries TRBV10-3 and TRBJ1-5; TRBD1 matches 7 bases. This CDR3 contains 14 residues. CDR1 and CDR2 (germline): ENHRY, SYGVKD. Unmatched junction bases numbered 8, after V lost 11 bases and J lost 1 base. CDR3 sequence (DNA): TGTGCCGCCAACAGGGGCGGGAGCAATCAGCCCCAGCATTTT. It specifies CAANRGGSNQPQHF.

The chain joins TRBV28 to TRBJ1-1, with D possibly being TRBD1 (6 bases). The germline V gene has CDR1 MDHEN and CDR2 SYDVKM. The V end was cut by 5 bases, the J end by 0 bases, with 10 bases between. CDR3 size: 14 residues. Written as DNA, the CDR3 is TGTGCCAGCAGTCCAGGGGCCTTGAACACTGAAGCTTTCTTT. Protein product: CASSPGALNTEAFF.

In DNA form, the CDR3 reads TGTGCCAGCAGCGTAGTTCAGGGTGAGGGCACAGATACGCAGTATTTT. The encoded protein is CASSVVQGEGTDTQYF. This sequence joins TRBV9 and TRBJ2-3; maybe TRBD1 (5 bases). The CDR3 runs to 16 residues. From germline, CDR1 is SGDLS and CDR2 YYNGEE. Trimming left V 0 bases short and J 1 base short, with 12 bases between. Full variable domain (missing parts from reference TRBV9 and TRBJ2-3): DSGVTQTPKHLITATGQRVTLRCSPRSGDLSVYWYQQSLDQGLQFLIQYYNGEERAKGNILERFSAQQFPDLHSELNLSSLELGDSALYFCASSVVQGEGTDTQYFGPGTRLTVL.

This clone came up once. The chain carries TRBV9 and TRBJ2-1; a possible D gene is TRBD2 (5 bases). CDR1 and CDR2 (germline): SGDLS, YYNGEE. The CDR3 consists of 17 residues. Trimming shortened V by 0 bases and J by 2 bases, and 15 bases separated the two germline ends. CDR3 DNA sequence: TGTGCCAGCAGCGTAGGGGTAACTAGTACCCCCTACAATGAGCAGTTCTTC. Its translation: CASSVGVTSTPYNEQFF. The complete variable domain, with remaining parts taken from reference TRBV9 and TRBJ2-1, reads DSGVTQTPKHLITATGQRVTLRCSPRSGDLSVYWYQQSLDQGLQFLIQYYNGEERAKGNILERFSAQQFPDLHSELNLSSLELGDSALYFCASSVGVTSTPYNEQFFGPGTRLTVL.

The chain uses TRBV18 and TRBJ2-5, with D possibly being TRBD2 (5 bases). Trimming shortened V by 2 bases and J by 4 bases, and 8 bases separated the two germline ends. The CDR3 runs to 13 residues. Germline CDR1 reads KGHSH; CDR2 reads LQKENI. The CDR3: CASSPKGRETQYF. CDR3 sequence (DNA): TGTGCCAGCTCACCAAAAGGGAGAGAGACCCAGTACTTC.

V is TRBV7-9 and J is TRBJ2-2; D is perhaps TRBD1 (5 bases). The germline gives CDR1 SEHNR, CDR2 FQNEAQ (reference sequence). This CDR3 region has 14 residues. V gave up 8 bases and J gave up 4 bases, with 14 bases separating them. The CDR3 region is CASGARSGTGELFF. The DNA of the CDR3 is TGTGCCAGCGGGGCGCGGTCGGGCACCGGGGAGCTGTTTTTT. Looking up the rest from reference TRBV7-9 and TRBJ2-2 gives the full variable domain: DTGVSQNPRHKITKRGQNVTFRCDPISEHNRLYWYRQTLGQGPEFLTYFQNEAQLEKSRLLSDRFSAERPKGSFSTLEIQRTEQGDSAMYLCASGARSGTGELFFGEGSRLTVL.

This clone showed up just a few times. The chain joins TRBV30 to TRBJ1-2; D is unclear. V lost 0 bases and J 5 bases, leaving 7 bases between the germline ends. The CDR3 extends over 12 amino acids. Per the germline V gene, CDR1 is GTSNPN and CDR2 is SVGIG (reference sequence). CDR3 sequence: CAWSVREYGYTF. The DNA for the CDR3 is TGTGCCTGGAGTGTACGGGAGTATGGCTACACCTTC.

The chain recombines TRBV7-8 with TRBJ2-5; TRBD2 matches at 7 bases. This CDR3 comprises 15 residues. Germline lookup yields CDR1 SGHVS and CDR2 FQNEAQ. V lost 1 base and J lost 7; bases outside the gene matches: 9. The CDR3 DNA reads TGTGCCAGCAGCTTAGAGGCTAGCGGCCTGGGGACCCAGTACTTC. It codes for CASSLEASGLGTQYF.

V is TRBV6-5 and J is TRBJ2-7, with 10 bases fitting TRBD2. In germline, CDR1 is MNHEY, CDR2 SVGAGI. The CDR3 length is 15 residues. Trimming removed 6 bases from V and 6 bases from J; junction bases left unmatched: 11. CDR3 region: CASRPSSGGPSEQYF. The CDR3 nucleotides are TGTGCCAGCAGACCTTCTAGCGGGGGACCATCCGAGCAGTACTTC.

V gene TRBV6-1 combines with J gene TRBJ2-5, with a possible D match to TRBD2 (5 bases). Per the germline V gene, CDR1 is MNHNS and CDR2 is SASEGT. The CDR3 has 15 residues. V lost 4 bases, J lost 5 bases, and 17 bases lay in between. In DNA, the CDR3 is TGTGCCAGCAGTGTGTTGGGAAGGACTGGCGAGACCCAGTACTTC. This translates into CASSVLGRTGETQYF.